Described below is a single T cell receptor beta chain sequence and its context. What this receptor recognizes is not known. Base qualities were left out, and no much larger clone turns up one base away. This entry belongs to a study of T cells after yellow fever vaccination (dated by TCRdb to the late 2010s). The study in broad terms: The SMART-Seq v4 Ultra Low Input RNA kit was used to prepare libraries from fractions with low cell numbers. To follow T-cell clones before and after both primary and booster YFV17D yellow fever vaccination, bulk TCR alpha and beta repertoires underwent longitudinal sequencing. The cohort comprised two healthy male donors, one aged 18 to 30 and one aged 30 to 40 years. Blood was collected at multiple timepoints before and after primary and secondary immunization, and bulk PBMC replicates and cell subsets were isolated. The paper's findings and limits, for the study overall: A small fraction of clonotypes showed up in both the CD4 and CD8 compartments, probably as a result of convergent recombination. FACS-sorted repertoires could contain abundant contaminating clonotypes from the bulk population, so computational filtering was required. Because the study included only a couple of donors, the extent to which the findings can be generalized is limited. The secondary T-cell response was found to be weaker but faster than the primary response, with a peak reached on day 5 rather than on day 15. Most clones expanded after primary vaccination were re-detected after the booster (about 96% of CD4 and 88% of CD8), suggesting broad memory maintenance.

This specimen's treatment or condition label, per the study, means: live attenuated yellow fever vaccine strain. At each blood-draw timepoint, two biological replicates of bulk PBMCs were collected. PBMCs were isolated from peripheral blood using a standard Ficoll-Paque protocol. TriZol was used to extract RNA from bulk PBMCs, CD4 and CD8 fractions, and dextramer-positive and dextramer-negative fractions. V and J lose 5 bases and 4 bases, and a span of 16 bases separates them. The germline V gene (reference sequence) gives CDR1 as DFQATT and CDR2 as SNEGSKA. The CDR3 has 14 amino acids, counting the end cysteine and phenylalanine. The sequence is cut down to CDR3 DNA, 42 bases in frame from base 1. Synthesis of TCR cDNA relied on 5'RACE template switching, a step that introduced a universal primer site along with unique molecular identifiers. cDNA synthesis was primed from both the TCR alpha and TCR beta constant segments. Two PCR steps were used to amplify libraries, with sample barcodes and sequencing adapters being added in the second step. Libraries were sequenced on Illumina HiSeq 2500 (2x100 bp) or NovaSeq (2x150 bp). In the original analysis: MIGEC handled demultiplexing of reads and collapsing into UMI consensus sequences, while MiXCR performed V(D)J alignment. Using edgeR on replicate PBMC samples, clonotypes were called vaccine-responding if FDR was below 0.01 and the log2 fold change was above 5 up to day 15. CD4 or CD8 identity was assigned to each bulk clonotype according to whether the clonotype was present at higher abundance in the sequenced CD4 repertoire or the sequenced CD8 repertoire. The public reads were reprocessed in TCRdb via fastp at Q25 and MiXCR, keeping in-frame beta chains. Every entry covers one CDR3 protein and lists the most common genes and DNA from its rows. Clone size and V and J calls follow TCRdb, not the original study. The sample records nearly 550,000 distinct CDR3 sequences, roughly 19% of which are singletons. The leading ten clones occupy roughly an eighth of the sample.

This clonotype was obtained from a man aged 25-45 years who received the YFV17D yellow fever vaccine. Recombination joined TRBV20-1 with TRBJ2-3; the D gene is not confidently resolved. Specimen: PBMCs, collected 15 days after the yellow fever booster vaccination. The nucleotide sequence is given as TGCAGTGCTCCTACCTACGATAGGGCAGATACGCAGTATTTT. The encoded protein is CSAPTYDRADTQYF.